This TCR beta chain was profiled in a study of T cell therapy after organ transplantation. Turning to this clone: Its antigen is not identified.

CDR3 length: 17 amino acids. V lost 0 bases to trimming and J lost 5 bases, with 17 bases between them. CDR1 LGHNA and CDR2 YSLEER come from the germline V gene. Produced via immunoSEQ multiplex PCR; TCRdb's table is partial and in-frame only. The sample lists roughly 6,200 clones; about 76% were seen once. Sample time point: 4-8 weeks after completion of therapy. The TCR comes from a human patient who had received a solid organ transplant and had CMV disease. The graft donor may have given rise to some T cells. The chain uses TRBV4-3 and TRBJ2-1; a possible D gene is TRBD1 (6 bases). Sequenced material: CD8+ T cells from blood, taken after autologous CMV-specific T cell therapy. The CDR3 region has the DNA TGCGCCAGCAGCCAAGAAATCGAGGCAGGGGAGAACAATGAGCAGTTCTTC. Translated, it gives CASSQEIEAGENNEQFF.